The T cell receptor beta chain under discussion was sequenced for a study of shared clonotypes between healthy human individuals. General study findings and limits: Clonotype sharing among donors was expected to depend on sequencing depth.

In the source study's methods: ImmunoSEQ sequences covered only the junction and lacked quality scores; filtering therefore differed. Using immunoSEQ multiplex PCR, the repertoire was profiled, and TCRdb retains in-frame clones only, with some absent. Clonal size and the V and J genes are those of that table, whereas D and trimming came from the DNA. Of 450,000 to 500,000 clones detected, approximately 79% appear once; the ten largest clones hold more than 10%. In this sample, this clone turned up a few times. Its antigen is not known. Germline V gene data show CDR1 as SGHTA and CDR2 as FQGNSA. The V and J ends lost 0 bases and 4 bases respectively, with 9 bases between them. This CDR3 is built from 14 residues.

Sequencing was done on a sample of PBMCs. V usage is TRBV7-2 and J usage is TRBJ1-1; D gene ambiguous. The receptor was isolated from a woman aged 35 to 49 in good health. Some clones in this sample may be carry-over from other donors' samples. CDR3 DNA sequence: TGTGCCAGCAGCTTAGCCCCAGGAGGCACTGAAGCTTTCTTT. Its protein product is CASSLAPGGTEAFF.